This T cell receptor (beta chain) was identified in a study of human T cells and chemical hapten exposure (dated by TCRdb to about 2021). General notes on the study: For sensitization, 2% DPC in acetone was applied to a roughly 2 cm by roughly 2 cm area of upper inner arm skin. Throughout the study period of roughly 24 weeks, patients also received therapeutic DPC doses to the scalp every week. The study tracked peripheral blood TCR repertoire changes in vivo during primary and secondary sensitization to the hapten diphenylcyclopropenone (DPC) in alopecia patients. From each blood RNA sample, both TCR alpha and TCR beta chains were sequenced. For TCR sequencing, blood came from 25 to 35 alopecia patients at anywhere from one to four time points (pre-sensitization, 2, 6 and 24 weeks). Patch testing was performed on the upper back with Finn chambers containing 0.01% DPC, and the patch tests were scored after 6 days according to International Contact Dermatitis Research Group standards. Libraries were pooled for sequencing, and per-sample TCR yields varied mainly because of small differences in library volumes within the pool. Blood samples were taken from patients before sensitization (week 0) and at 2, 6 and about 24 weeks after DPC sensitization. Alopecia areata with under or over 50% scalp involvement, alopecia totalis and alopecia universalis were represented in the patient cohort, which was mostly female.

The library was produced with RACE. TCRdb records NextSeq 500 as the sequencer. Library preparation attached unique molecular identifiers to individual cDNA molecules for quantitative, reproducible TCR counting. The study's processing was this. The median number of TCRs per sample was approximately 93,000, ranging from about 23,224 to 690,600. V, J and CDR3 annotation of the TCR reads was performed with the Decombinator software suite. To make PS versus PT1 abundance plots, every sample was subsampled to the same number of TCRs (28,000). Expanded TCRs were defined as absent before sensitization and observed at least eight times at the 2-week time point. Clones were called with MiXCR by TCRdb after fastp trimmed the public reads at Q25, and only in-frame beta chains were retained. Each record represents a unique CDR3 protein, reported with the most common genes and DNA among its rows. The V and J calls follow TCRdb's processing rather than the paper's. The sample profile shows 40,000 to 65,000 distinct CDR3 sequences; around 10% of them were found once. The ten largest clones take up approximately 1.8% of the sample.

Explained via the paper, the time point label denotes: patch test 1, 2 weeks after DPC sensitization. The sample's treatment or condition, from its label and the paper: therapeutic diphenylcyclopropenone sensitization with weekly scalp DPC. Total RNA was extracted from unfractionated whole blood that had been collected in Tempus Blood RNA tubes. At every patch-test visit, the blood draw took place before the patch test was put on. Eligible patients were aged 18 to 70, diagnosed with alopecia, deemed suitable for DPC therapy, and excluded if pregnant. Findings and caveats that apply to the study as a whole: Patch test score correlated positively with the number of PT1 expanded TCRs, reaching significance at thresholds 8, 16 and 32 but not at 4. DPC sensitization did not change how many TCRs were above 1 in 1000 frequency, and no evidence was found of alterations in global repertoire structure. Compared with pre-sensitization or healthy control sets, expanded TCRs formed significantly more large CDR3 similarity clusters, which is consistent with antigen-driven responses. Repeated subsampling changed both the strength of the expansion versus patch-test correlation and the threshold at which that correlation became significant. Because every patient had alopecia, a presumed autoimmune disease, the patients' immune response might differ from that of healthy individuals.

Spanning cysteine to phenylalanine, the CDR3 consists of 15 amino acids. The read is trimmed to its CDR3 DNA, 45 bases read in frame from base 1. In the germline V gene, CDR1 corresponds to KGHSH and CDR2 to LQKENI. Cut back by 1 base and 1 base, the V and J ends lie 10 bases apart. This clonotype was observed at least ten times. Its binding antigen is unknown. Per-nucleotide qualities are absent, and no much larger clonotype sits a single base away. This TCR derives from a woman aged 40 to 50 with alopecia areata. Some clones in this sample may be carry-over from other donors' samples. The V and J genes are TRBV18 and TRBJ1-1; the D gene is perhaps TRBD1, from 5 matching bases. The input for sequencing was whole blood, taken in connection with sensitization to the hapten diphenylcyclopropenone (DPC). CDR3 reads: CASSPLGPGNTEAFF. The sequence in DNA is TGTGCCAGCTCACCACTGGGGCCCGGGAACACTGAAGCTTTCTTT.